This TCR beta chain is drawn from a study of T cells after yellow fever vaccination. Study at large: Any fraction with a low cell number was prepared using SMART-Seq v4 Ultra Low Input.

CDR1 is LGHNA and CDR2 is YSLEER in the germline V gene. The CDR3 is 15 amino acids. V lost 0 bases and J 3 bases, leaving 8 bases between the germline ends. Comment on this clonotype: No antigen is known for it.

A single record per CDR3 protein comes from TCRdb applying MiXCR to the 5' RACE reads. The sample includes 400,000 to 450,000 distinct CDR3 sequences, roughly a sixth of them seen just once. Study results and caveats: The study noted that FACS-sorted repertoires could contain abundant clonotypes contaminating from the bulk population. The appearance of a small share of clonotypes in both CD4 and CD8 compartments was observed. Researchers report a weaker secondary response that nonetheless peaked faster, day 5 versus 15.

The source is a man between 18 and 35 years old who received the YFV17D yellow fever vaccine. The rearrangement uses TRBV4-3 and TRBJ2-2, with D uncertain. Sequenced here: PBMCs, sampled before the yellow fever booster vaccination. Here the CDR3 reads CASSQDLRYTGELFF. CDR3 nucleotides: TGCGCCAGCAGCCAAGACCTTCGATACACCGGGGAGCTGTTTTTT.